The 28 T cell receptor beta chains given below trace back to one sample, sequenced in a study of graft-versus-host responses after intestinal transplantation. For these TCRs, the target antigens are not known. TCRdb keeps only in-frame clones here, not all; method: immunoSEQ multiplex PCR. The table lists around 89,000 clones, roughly 90% of them singletons. This sample comprised unstimulated CD8+ T cells sorted from spleen or lymph node cells, obtained before transplant. These receptors originate from a human donor who was the organ donor for an intestinal transplant.

V usage is TRBV9 and J usage is TRBJ2-7, with TRBD2 matching 12 bases. V lost 0 bases, J lost 2 bases, and 0 bases stayed unmatched. In germline, CDR1 is SGDLS, CDR2 YYNGEE. The CDR3 has 15 amino acids. This CDR3 is CASSVASGGAYEQYF. The CDR3 nucleotides read TGTGCCAGCAGCGTAGCTAGCGGGGGGGCCTACGAGCAGTACTTC.

The gene calls are TRBV29-1 and TRBJ1-5; 9 bases line up with TRBD1. CDR3 size: 13 residues. CDR1 is SQVTM and CDR2 is ANQGSEA in the germline V gene. The V gene end was trimmed by 6 bases and the J gene end by 7 bases; junction bases not matched to a gene: 7. CDR3 DNA: TGCAGCGTCGCGACAGGGGGGGGACAGCCCCAGCATTTT. This codes for CSVATGGGQPQHF. Based on the CDR3 plus reference TRBV29-1 and TRBJ1-5, the full variable domain is SAVISQKPSRDICQRGTSLTIQCQVDSQVTMMFWYRQQPGQSLTLIATANQGSEATYESGFVIDKFPISRPNLTFSTLTVSNMSPEDSSIYLCSVATGGGQPQHFGDGTRLSIL.

The rearrangement links TRBV19 to TRBJ2-2, with TRBD2 matching 13 bases. The CDR3 is made up of 17 amino acids. Trimming removed 8 bases from V and 5 bases from J; junction bases left unmatched: 11. Per germline, CDR1 LNHDA and CDR2 SQIVND (reference sequence). The CDR3 DNA sequence: TGTGCCAGTGGGGGACTAGCGGGGTACCAGAAAACCGGGGAGCTGTTTTTT. It codes for CASGGLAGYQKTGELFF.

This rearrangement joins TRBV5-1 to TRBJ1-2, with D unclear. The CDR3 is 13 residues long. The ends were cut back, 3 bases at V and 7 bases at J, with 13 bases in the middle. The germline gives CDR1 SGHRS, CDR2 YFSETQ. DNA for the CDR3: TGCGCCAGCAGCTCGGACTCTTGGAGTGGCTACACCTTC. This sequence encodes CASSSDSWSGYTF.

V usage is TRBV5-6 and J usage is TRBJ2-3; TRBD1 aligns across 11 bases. This CDR3 comprises 15 residues. Trimming cost V 2 bases and J 3 bases; bases outside gene matches: 2. Germline assignment: CDR1 SGHDT and CDR2 YYEEEE. CDR3 nucleotide sequence: TGTGCCAGCAGCTTCCGGGACAGGGGGACAGATACGCAGTATTTT. Protein: CASSFRDRGTDTQYF.

V is TRBV5-4 and J is TRBJ2-3, with 10 nucleotides matching TRBD2. This CDR3 comprises 16 residues. Germline V CDR1 and CDR2: SGHNT, YYREEE (reference sequence). J lost 1 base, V lost 1 base, and 3 bases had no gene match. CDR3 protein: CASSLLAGGGTDTQYF. CDR3 bases: TGTGCCAGCAGCTTGTTAGCGGGGGGCGGCACAGATACGCAGTATTTT.

The chain combines TRBV9 with TRBJ2-5, with 7 bases fitting TRBD2. This CDR3 has 15 amino acids. Germline CDR1 SGDLS, CDR2 YYNGEE. V trimming: 2 bases; J trimming: 1 base; junction bases outside the gene matches: 5. In DNA form, the CDR3 reads TGTGCCAGCAGCGTTAGTGGGGGGGTCCAAGAGACCCAGTACTTC. Translating gives CASSVSGGVQETQYF.

This clone was observed once. The CDR3, as DNA: TGTGCCAGCAGCGGACGGCGGGGGGGCGTCAATGAGCAGTTCTTC. Its protein is CASSGRRGGVNEQFF. The rearrangement uses TRBV2 and TRBJ2-1; TRBD2 matches at 9 bases. Germline V CDR1 and CDR2: SNHLY, FYNNEI. The CDR3 has 15 amino acids. The V segment lost 6 bases and the J segment 6 bases; nucleotides outside the gene matches: 9.

This clone was detected only a few times. V gene TRBV5-8 combines with J gene TRBJ1-3; a possible D gene is TRBD1 (5 bases). Germline CDR1 is SGHTS and CDR2 is YDEGEE. The V end lost 4 bases, the J end lost 4 bases, and 12 bases lay between the germline ends. CDR3 size: 14 residues. CDR3 nucleotides: TGTGCCAGCAGCCCCTGGGACTCAGGAAACACCATATATTTT. Its protein product is CASSPWDSGNTIYF.

The chain couples TRBV2 to TRBJ2-7, with 7 bases aligning to TRBD2. Germline lookup yields CDR1 SNHLY and CDR2 FYNNEI. The V and J ends lost 3 bases and 3 bases, in that order; junction bases with no gene match: 2. The CDR3 totals 13 residues. The DNA of the CDR3 is TGTGCCAGCAGTGAGGGGGACTACTACGAGCAGTACTTC. Amino acid sequence: CASSEGDYYEQYF.

The V gene is TRBV5-4, the J gene TRBJ2-7; 9 bases match TRBD1. The CDR3 length is 13 residues. Unmatched junction bases numbered 4, after V lost 4 bases and J lost 5 bases. CDR1 is SGHNT and CDR2 is YYREEE in the germline V gene (reference sequence). The CDR3 DNA sequence: TGTGCCAGCAGCCCGGGACAGGGCAACGAGCAGTACTTC. Translation gives CASSPGQGNEQYF.

The chain carries TRBV5-1 and TRBJ2-3; 7 bases match TRBD2. This CDR3 is 16 amino acids long. Germline CDR1 is SGHRS and CDR2 is YFSETQ. Trimming at V came to 0 bases and at J to 2 bases, leaving 6 bases not matched to a gene. Here the CDR3 DNA reads TGCGCCAGCAGCTTGGTGCTAGCGGCCTACACAGATACGCAGTATTTT. Translating gives CASSLVLAAYTDTQYF.

CDR3 sequence (DNA): TGCGCCAGCAGCCAAGTAGCTACGGGATATAACTATGGCTACACCTTC. Amino acid sequence: CASSQVATGYNYGYTF. The gene calls are TRBV4-3 and TRBJ1-2; D unclear. The CDR3 runs 16 residues. Germline loops: CDR1 LGHNA, CDR2 YSLEER. V was trimmed by 1 base and J by 1 base, leaving 13 bases between them.

The rearrangement uses TRBV29-1 and TRBJ1-3; 7 bases match TRBD1. There are 16 residues in the CDR3. CDR1 is SQVTM and CDR2 is ANQGSEA in the germline V gene. Unmatched junction bases numbered 6, after V lost 0 bases and J lost 1 base. DNA of the CDR3: TGCAGCGTTGAAGATTGGCGACAGGGTTCTGGAAACACCATATATTTT. It is translated as CSVEDWRQGSGNTIYF.

The gene calls are TRBV4-1 and TRBJ2-1; D is possibly TRBD2 (7 bases). The V gene lost 1 base and the J gene lost 6 bases, with 13 bases spanning the gap. The CDR3 is made up of 15 amino acids. CDR1 MGHRA and CDR2 YSYEKL come from the germline V gene. CDR3 in DNA: TGCGCCAGCAGCCAAGTTACAGGGAGGGTCAATGAGCAGTTCTTC. Amino acids: CASSQVTGRVNEQFF.

This chain connects TRBV6-6 to TRBJ1-5, with 8 bases fitting TRBD1. The germline V gene has CDR1 MNHNY and CDR2 SVGAGI (reference sequence). CDR3 length: 16 amino acids. Trimming cost V 1 base and J 7 bases; bases outside gene matches: 9. CDR3 in DNA: TGTGCCAGCAGTTACTTCCCTAAAGGGACAGGCCAGCCCCAGCATTTT. As protein: CASSYFPKGTGQPQHF.

The chain employs TRBV9 and TRBJ2-1, with a tentative D call TRBD1 (5 bases). The CDR3 contains 15 residues. Germline assignment: CDR1 SGDLS and CDR2 YYNGEE. The V end lost 2 bases, the J end lost 7 bases, and 16 bases lay between the germline ends. The CDR3 sequence is CASSVPTAFGNEQFF. For the CDR3, the DNA is TGTGCCAGCAGCGTTCCGACAGCCTTTGGGAATGAGCAGTTCTTC.

V and J are TRBV9 and TRBJ2-7; 9 positions match TRBD1. Germline CDR1 is SGDLS and CDR2 is YYNGEE. The CDR3 has 13 residues. The V and J ends lost 4 bases and 6 bases, in that order; junction bases with no gene match: 5. The CDR3 loop reads CASSPGQGFEQYF. Here the CDR3 DNA reads TGTGCCAGCAGCCCAGGACAGGGGTTCGAGCAGTACTTC.

The rearrangement joins TRBV5-6 to TRBJ2-7; a possible D gene is TRBD1 (6 bases). The CDR3 has 15 residues. Germline V lookup: CDR1 SGHDT, CDR2 YYEEEE. The germline V and J ends were trimmed by 4 bases and 5 bases, with 19 bases remaining between them. CDR3 in amino acids: CASSLDRRLRDEQYF. In DNA form, the CDR3 reads TGTGCCAGCAGCCTAGACAGGCGATTAAGGGACGAGCAGTACTTC.

CDR3 DNA: TGTGCCAGCAGGCAGACAGGGGGCGGCTCTGGGGCCAACGTCCTGACTTTC. This codes for CASRQTGGGSGANVLTF. This chain links TRBV6-4 with TRBJ2-6; TRBD1 agrees at 10 bases. V lost 6 bases to trimming and J lost 0 bases; unmatched junction nucleotides: 5. The CDR3 is 17 amino acids. CDR1 MRHNA and CDR2 SNTAGT come from the germline V gene.

The chain links TRBV19 to TRBJ1-1; perhaps TRBD1 as D (6 bases). This CDR3 comprises 13 residues. V was pared by 3 bases and J by 5 bases, with 10 bases between. The V gene's germline CDR1 is LNHDA and CDR2 SQIVND (reference sequence). The CDR3 loop reads CASSIRGWTEAFF. The CDR3 region has the DNA TGTGCCAGTAGTATTAGGGGGTGGACTGAAGCTTTCTTT.

V gene TRBV7-8 combines with J gene TRBJ2-5, with D possibly being TRBD1 (7 bases). The germline V and J ends were trimmed by 5 bases and 5 bases, with 21 bases remaining between them. In germline, CDR1 is SGHVS, CDR2 FQNEAQ. The CDR3 is 16 amino acids. CDR3 nucleotide sequence: TGTGCCAGCAGCCCACTCATAGGGGGCGCGGGGGAGACCCAGTACTTC. Its protein product is CASSPLIGGAGETQYF.

This chain links TRBV18 with TRBJ1-1; weak D call: TRBD1 (5 bases). CDR1 is KGHSH and CDR2 is LQKENI in the germline V gene. V was pared by 2 bases and J by 1 base, with 8 bases between. The length of the CDR3 is 14 residues. CDR3 sequence (DNA): TGTGCCAGCTCACCAACGGGGGGGAACACTGAAGCTTTCTTT. This codes for CASSPTGGNTEAFF.

The gene calls are TRBV11-2 and TRBJ2-3; 9 positions agree with TRBD2. The CDR3 totals 14 residues. Trimming took 3 bases from V and 6 from J; bases not matched to a gene: 4. CDR1 is SGHAT and CDR2 is FQNNGV in the germline V gene. The chain's CDR3 is CASSLRGGPDTQYF. The CDR3 nucleotides read TGTGCCAGCAGCTTGCGGGGGGGCCCGGATACGCAGTATTTT.

The chain links TRBV6-6 to TRBJ2-5, with TRBD2 identical over 12 bases. Germline CDR1 reads MNHNY; CDR2 reads SVGAGI (reference sequence). CDR3 length equals 16 residues. The trim removed 2 bases at V and 1 base at J, leaving 2 bases unmatched. CDR3: CASSYGTSGLQETQYF. The CDR3 DNA follows: TGTGCCAGCAGTTACGGGACTAGCGGGCTCCAAGAGACCCAGTACTTC.

The gene calls are TRBV11-2 and TRBJ2-1; D may be TRBD2 (5 bases). In germline, CDR1 is SGHAT, CDR2 FQNNGV. The CDR3 has 13 residues. Trimming shortened V by 1 base and J by 5 bases, and 6 bases separated the two germline ends. The CDR3 loop is CASSLGADNEQFF. The CDR3 nucleotides read TGTGCCAGCAGCTTAGGAGCGGACAATGAGCAGTTCTTC.

This chain connects TRBV19 to TRBJ2-2, with D possibly TRBD1 on 6 matching bases. The CDR3 extends over 15 amino acids. The V gene lost 5 bases and the J gene lost 3 bases, with 13 bases spanning the gap. Germline CDR1 LNHDA, CDR2 SQIVND (reference sequence). Written as DNA, the CDR3 is TGTGCCAGTAGTTGGGTGGGGGCCCACACCGGGGAGCTGTTTTTT. Its protein product is CASSWVGAHTGELFF.

This chain uses TRBV4-3 with TRBJ2-5; a possible D gene is TRBD1 (5 bases). Trimming left V 0 bases short and J 1 base short, with 9 bases between. Germline values: CDR1 LGHNA, CDR2 YSLEER. The CDR3 covers 15 residues. CDR3 coding DNA: TGCGCCAGCAGCCAAGATTATGACAGCCAAGAGACCCAGTACTTC. Translating gives CASSQDYDSQETQYF.